A selection of T cell receptor beta chains follows, all from one sample in a study of response to subunit inactivated influenza vaccine. TCRdb redid the calling of the RT-PCR reads with MiXCR, one entry per CDR3 protein. The sample gives 170,000 or so distinct CDR3 sequences, approximately 11% of which show up once; 35% to 40% is in the top ten. The sequences come from CD8+ T cells sorted from PBMCs, collected approximately 25 months after vaccination. Receptor source: a man aged 50 to 69 who received an inactivated influenza vaccine. CDR3s include the opening cysteine and the closing phenylalanine or tryptophan. A D gene is named only where the DNA matches it firmly. Clone size, where shown, is once, few, many, or a class for clones that have expanded.

J,V,size,D,DNA,CDR3
TRBJ2-3,TRBV2,NA,NA,TGTGCCAGCAGTGGGGACATTTTTCGTAGCACAGATACGCAGTATTTT,CASSGDIFRSTDTQYF
TRBJ2-2,TRBV9,many,TRBD2,TGTGCCAGCAGCGGCAGACTAGCGGGGAACACCGGGGAGCTGTTTTTT,CASSGRLAGNTGELFF
TRBJ2-7,TRBV29-1,NA,NA,TGCAGCGTTGCCCCAAGGTACACACTAACCTACGAGCAGTACTTC,CSVAPRYTLTYEQYF
TRBJ2-7,TRBV20-1,NA,TRBD2,TGCAGTGCTAGAGCGCTTAGCGGGAGCTGGGAGCAGTACTTC,CSARALSGSWEQYF
TRBJ2-7,TRBV7-9,few,TRBD2,TGTGCCAGCAGCTGGAGCGGGGGGACTAGCTACGAGCAGTACTTC,CASSWSGGTSYEQYF
TRBJ2-5,TRBV28,NA,NA,TGTGCCAGCAGTCCGAACCTGGGCATAGAGACCCAGTACTTC,CASSPNLGIETQYF
TRBJ1-2,TRBV5-1,NA,NA,TGCGCCAGCAGCTTGTCGCCAGGGGAGAACTATGGCTACACCTTC,CASSLSPGENYGYTF
TRBJ2-7,TRBV20-1,NA,TRBD1,TGCAGTGCTAGGATCCGGGACAGGACTTACTACGAGCAGTACTTC,CSARIRDRTYYEQYF
TRBJ2-7,TRBV4-2,NA,NA,TGTGCCAGCAGCCATTTTGGGGGGGGGGCTACCTACGAGCAGTACTTC,CASSHFGGGATYEQYF
TRBJ2-3,TRBV9,NA,TRBD2,TGTGCCAGCAGCGCTAGCGGGGGGGAAGCAGATACGCAGTATTTT,CASSASGGEADTQYF
TRBJ2-3,TRBV6-4,NA,NA,TGTGCCAGCAGTGACTCCGATGGGTTCCAAGGGCAGTATTTT,CASSDSDGFQGQYF
TRBJ1-1,TRBV11-2,many,NA,TGTGCCAGCAGCCCACAGTGGGGCCTGGAGGACACTGAAGCTTTCTTT,CASSPQWGLEDTEAFF
TRBJ2-6,TRBV4-3,NA,NA,TGCGCCAGCAGCCAATCTACAGGACTCTCTGGGGCCAACGTCCTGACTTTC,CASSQSTGLSGANVLTF
TRBJ2-1,TRBV28,NA,TRBD1,TGTGCCAGCAGCTGGACCGGGACAGGGGCGGACAATGAGCAGTTCTTC,CASSWTGTGADNEQFF
TRBJ2-7,TRBV7-9,NA,NA,TGTGCCAGCAGCCCCCAATTGGGTTACGAGCAGTACTTC,CASSPQLGYEQYF
TRBJ1-3,TRBV12-3/TRBV12-4,few,NA,TGTGCCAACCGATTAAGTCCTTTCTCTGGAAACACCATATATTTT,CANRLSPFSGNTIYF
TRBJ2-7,TRBV6-5,NA,NA,TGTGCCAGCAGTTACTCGACTTTTTCCTACGAGCAGTACTTC,CASSYSTFSYEQYF
TRBJ2-1,TRBV7-9,few,NA,TGTGCCAGCGGTCCCTCAGGTCTTCTGGCCAATGAGCAGTTCTTC,CASGPSGLLANEQFF
TRBJ2-1,TRBV20-1,many,TRBD1,TGCAGTGCTACCCACCCTTCAATGACAGGGGATGAGCAGTTCTTC,CSATHPSMTGDEQFF
TRBJ2-5,TRBV6-1,few,TRBD1,TGTGCCAGCAGCACCCGGACAGGGGGTCCGGGGGAGACCCAGTACTTC,CASSTRTGGPGETQYF
TRBJ2-7,TRBV12-3/TRBV12-4,many,NA,TGTGCCAGCAGTGACAGCCTCTCCTACGAGCAGTACTTC,CASSDSLSYEQYF
TRBJ2-3,TRBV6-2/TRBV6-3,many,NA,TGTGCCAGCCACCTTAACAGGCTCACAGATACGCAGTATTTT,CASHLNRLTDTQYF
TRBJ2-5,TRBV28,NA,TRBD2,TGTGCCAGCAGTTTGACCTGGGGGGCTAGCGGGACGGCACGACAAGAGACCCAGTACTTC,CASSLTWGASGTARQETQYF
TRBJ1-2,TRBV12-3/TRBV12-4,NA,TRBD1,TGTGCCAGCAGTTTTCAGGACAGGAGCTACACCTTC,CASSFQDRSYTF
TRBJ2-5,TRBV2,NA,NA,TGTGCCACCCAAAAGGGGACGGTGGAAAGGTACTTC,CATQKGTVERYF
TRBJ1-2,TRBV28,many,NA,TGTGCCAGCAGTCCCCTAGAGGGGCGCTATGGCTACACCTTC,CASSPLEGRYGYTF
TRBJ2-2,TRBV12-3/TRBV12-4,few,NA,TGTGCCAGCACCTCGACTCCCTGGGTTCCCGGGGAGCTGTTTTTT,CASTSTPWVPGELFF
TRBJ2-3,TRBV10-2,many,TRBD2,TGCGCCAGCAGTCCCCTAGCGGGGGGCCTACCTAGCACAGATACGCAGTATTTT,CASSPLAGGLPSTDTQYF
TRBJ2-1,TRBV6-2/TRBV6-3,many,NA,TGTGCCAGCAGTTACTCGCAGGGGCCGCGGAATGAGCAGTTCTTC,CASSYSQGPRNEQFF
TRBJ2-1,TRBV4-1,NA,NA,TGCGCCAGCAGCCAAGCCGGGACGGCGTCCTACAATGAGCAGTTCTTC,CASSQAGTASYNEQFF
TRBJ2-2,TRBV4-3,many,NA,TGCGCCAGCAGCCAAGAGGGTGGTGGCGGGGGCTCCGGAGGGGAGCTGTTTTTT,CASSQEGGGGGSGGELFF
TRBJ2-1,TRBV12-3/TRBV12-4,few,TRBD2,TGTGCCAGCAGACAGTGGCAGGGAGGGGACAATGAGCAGTTCTTC,CASRQWQGGDNEQFF
TRBJ2-7,TRBV29-1,many,TRBD1,TGCAGCGTTGTAACAGGGGCGGCTTACGAGCAGTACTTC,CSVVTGAAYEQYF
TRBJ2-3,TRBV2,NA,TRBD2,TGTGCCAGCAGTCCGCGGACTAGCGGGAGGACTAGCACAGATACGCAGTATTTT,CASSPRTSGRTSTDTQYF
TRBJ2-7,TRBV11-2,NA,NA,TGTGCCAGCAGCCCAGGACCGAGCTCCTACGAGCAGTACTTC,CASSPGPSSYEQYF
TRBJ1-1,TRBV9,NA,NA,TGTGCCAGCAACGTAGGCAGGGACACTGAAGCTTTCTTT,CASNVGRDTEAFF
TRBJ2-7,TRBV29-1,NA,TRBD2,TGCAGCGTTAAAGCGGGAGGGGAAGGCGAGCAGTACTTC,CSVKAGGEGEQYF
TRBJ2-5,TRBV7-2,NA,NA,TGTGCCAGCAGCCCCCCGGGGTGGGGGGCCCAAGAGACCCAGTACTTC,CASSPPGWGAQETQYF
TRBJ2-7,TRBV4-3,NA,NA,TGCGCCAGCAGCCAAGATGTGGGCAGGGAGACTCCCTACGAGCAGTACTTC,CASSQDVGRETPYEQYF
TRBJ2-7,TRBV28,few,NA,TGTGCCAGCAGTTTAGGTCCGGGACCGACTTCCTACGAGCAGTACTTC,CASSLGPGPTSYEQYF
TRBJ2-3,TRBV28,many,NA,TGTGCCAGCAGTTTACGCCTAATAGAAAAAGGGGGAGATACGCAGTATTTT,CASSLRLIEKGGDTQYF
TRBJ1-1,TRBV29-1,NA,TRBD1,TGCAGCGTTGAACTATATGACAGGGGGGCCCTTATGAACACTGAAGCTTTCTTT,CSVELYDRGALMNTEAFF
TRBJ1-5,TRBV5-6,many,NA,TGTGCCAGCAGCTGGGGGTCCAATCAGCCCCAGCATTTT,CASSWGSNQPQHF
TRBJ2-7,TRBV4-1,few,TRBD1,TGCGCCAGCAGCCCCCCGGACAGGGGAAAATTACGCGAGCAGTACTTC,CASSPPDRGKLREQYF
TRBJ2-3,TRBV28,once,NA,TGTGCCAGCAGTTCCCGGGGGGCCGAATTTGTCACAGATACGCAGTATTTT,CASSSRGAEFVTDTQYF
TRBJ1-4,TRBV6-1,many,NA,TGTGCCAGCACCCCCCTTAGGGGGGCAGTGGATGAAAAACTGTTTTTT,CASTPLRGAVDEKLFF
TRBJ2-7,TRBV20-1,NA,NA,TGCAGTGCTGCCCCCTACGAGCAGTACTTC,CSAAPYEQYF
TRBJ1-1,TRBV4-3,NA,NA,TGCGCCAGCAGCCAACATACCGACAGGCCGAACACTGAAGCTTTCTTT,CASSQHTDRPNTEAFF
TRBJ2-3,TRBV7-9,many,TRBD2,TGTGCCAGCAGCTTACCCTTTGGCGGGGGACGCACAGATACGCAGTATTTT,CASSLPFGGGRTDTQYF
TRBJ2-7,TRBV11-2,few,NA,TGTGCCAGCAGCTTAGGGGGACCCTTCTACGAGCAGTACTTC,CASSLGGPFYEQYF
TRBJ1-2,TRBV21-1,NA,NA,TGTGCCAGCAGCATGCATCTCCGGGACAGGGTCTATGGCTACACCTTC,CASSMHLRDRVYGYTF
TRBJ2-4,TRBV5-6,NA,TRBD1,TGTGCCAGCAGCTTGATTCTACAGGGGGAAAACATTCAGTACTTC,CASSLILQGENIQYF
TRBJ2-1,TRBV27,NA,TRBD1,TGTGCCAGCAGTGCCGGGACAGCTTCTTACAATGAGCAGTTCTTC,CASSAGTASYNEQFF
TRBJ2-1,TRBV28,NA,NA,TGTGCCAGCAGCAAGGGACATATTTCCAATGAGCAGTTCTTC,CASSKGHISNEQFF
TRBJ2-2,TRBV10-3,few,NA,TGTGCCATCAGCGATTGGGGGGGCCCATCCACCGGGGAGCTGTTTTTT,CAISDWGGPSTGELFF
TRBJ2-7,TRBV14,few,TRBD1,TGTGCCAGCAGCCAAGACCGGACAGGGCCGAGCTACGAGCAGTACTTC,CASSQDRTGPSYEQYF
TRBJ1-1,TRBV7-2,many,NA,TGTGCCAGCAGCTTAGTAATACAGGTTTACACTGAAGCTTTCTTT,CASSLVIQVYTEAFF